This T cell receptor (beta chain) stems from a study of early T cells in non-severe SARS-CoV-2 infection. The CDR3 length is 14 residues. CDR1 and CDR2 from the germline V gene are SGHKS and YYEKEE (reference sequence). V shed 1 base and J shed 6 bases, with 11 bases lying between them. In this sample, this clonotype turned up a few times. Individual cDNA molecules received unique molecular identifiers. TCRdb redid the calling of the 5' RACE reads with MiXCR, one entry per CDR3 protein. The repertoire consists of 100,000 to 120,000 distinct CDR3 sequences, with approximately 12% occurring once and the leading ten covering around 4%.

The source material was whole blood, sampled at baseline. The TCR originated in an adult who was a healthcare worker with PCR-confirmed SARS-CoV-2 infection or an uninfected control (not recorded which). The gene calls are TRBV5-5 and TRBJ2-1; unclear D gene. CDR3 nucleotides: TGTGCCAGCAGCTTGACTGGCTCCACCAATGAGCAGTTCTTC. Protein sequence: CASSLTGSTNEQFF. The full variable domain, in which reference TRBV5-5 and TRBJ2-1 provide the parts outside the CDR3, is DAGVTQSPTHLIKTRGQQVTLRCSPISGHKSVSWYQQVLGQGPQFIFQYYEKEERGRGNFPDRFSARQFPNYSSELNVNALLLGDSALYLCASSLTGSTNEQFFGPGTRLTVL.